The next 29 T cell receptor beta chains were all read from a single sample in a study of blood T cell repertoires in COVID-19. Some clones are missing from TCRdb's copy, which holds only in-frame ones; the method was immunoSEQ multiplex PCR. The table shows around 340,000 clones, with around nine tenths occurring only once. The source material was PBMCs or T cells enriched from blood (not recorded which). The receptors were gathered from a woman under 40 who had been exposed to COVID-19.

The chain carries TRBV5-5 and TRBJ2-7; D ambiguous. Trimming took 7 bases from V and 3 from J, leaving 11 bases between them. The CDR3 extends over 12 amino acids. Germline V lookup: CDR1 SGHKS, CDR2 YYEKEE (reference sequence). The CDR3 reads CASGHPYYEQYF. The CDR3 DNA follows: TGTGCCAGCGGGCACCCATACTACGAGCAGTACTTC.

The chain joins TRBV12-3 or TRBV12-4 to TRBJ1-1; D remains unclear. The length of the CDR3 is 12 residues. The germline V and J ends were trimmed by 3 bases and 2 bases, with 4 bases remaining between them. CDR3 residues: CASSFVNTEAFF. The CDR3 DNA reads as TGTGCCAGCAGTTTTGTAAACACTGAAGCTTTCTTT.

This clone turned up a few times. The chain couples TRBV5-1 to TRBJ1-5; possibly TRBD1 for D (5 bases). CDR3 length: 14 residues. Germline CDR1 is SGHRS and CDR2 is YFSETQ. V dropped 3 bases and J dropped 1 base, with 8 bases sitting between them. CDR3 sequence reads: CASSWGESNQPQHF. The CDR3 nucleotides read TGCGCCAGCAGCTGGGGCGAGAGCAATCAGCCCCAGCATTTT. Full variable domain (outside the CDR3, taken from reference TRBV5-1 and TRBJ1-5): KAGVTQTPRYLIKTRGQQVTLSCSPISGHRSVSWYQQTPGQGLQFLFEYFSETQRNKGNFPGRFSGRQFSNSRSEMNVSTLELGDSALYLCASSWGESNQPQHFGDGTRLSIL.

The sample holds one count of this clone. The chain has TRBV5-6 and TRBJ2-2; a possible D gene is TRBD1 (5 bases). The CDR3 has 15 amino acids. The V gene lost 1 base and the J gene lost 1 base, with 8 bases spanning the gap. Germline CDR1 and CDR2: SGHDT and YYEEEE. The CDR3 loop reads CASSLTTGNTGELFF. CDR3 coding DNA: TGTGCCAGCAGCTTGACCACAGGGAACACCGGGGAGCTGTTTTTT.

This chain uses TRBV5-1 with TRBJ2-4; 13 nucleotides align to TRBD2. The germline V gene encodes CDR1 SGHRS and CDR2 YFSETQ. This CDR3 region has 19 residues. V shed 5 bases, J shed 3 bases, and the junction held 14 bases outside the gene matches. CDR3 amino acids: CASSTTGGLAGWDKNIQYF. In DNA, the CDR3 is TGCGCCAGCAGTACCACAGGGGGACTAGCGGGGTGGGACAAAAACATTCAGTACTTC.

The chain recombines TRBV9 with TRBJ2-7, with 8 positions matching TRBD2. The V gene end was trimmed by 3 bases and the J gene end by 4 bases; junction bases not matched to a gene: 9. Germline V lookup: CDR1 SGDLS, CDR2 YYNGEE. This CDR3 spans 15 amino acids. The CDR3 DNA follows: TGTGCCAGCAGCGCCTATTCGGGGGGGACTTACGAGCAGTACTTC. Translated: CASSAYSGGTYEQYF.

The chain recombines TRBV6-2 or TRBV6-3 with TRBJ2-7, with D uncertain. The V end was cut by 2 bases, the J end by 3 bases, with 5 bases between. The CDR3 consists of 12 residues. From germline, CDR1 is MNHEY and CDR2 SVGEGT. The CDR3 here is CASSYAVYEQYF. The CDR3 DNA sequence: TGTGCCAGCAGTTACGCGGTCTACGAGCAGTACTTC.

The chain has TRBV2 and TRBJ2-7; TRBD2 might be the D (6 bases). Germline V lookup: CDR1 SNHLY, CDR2 FYNNEI. Trimming removed 3 bases at V and 3 bases at J, with 12 bases between. There are 14 residues in the CDR3. CDR3 loop: CASSDGGSGYEQYF. CDR3 nucleotide sequence: TGTGCCAGCAGTGATGGGGGTAGCGGCTACGAGCAGTACTTC.

The V call is TRBV29-1, the J call TRBJ1-2; perhaps TRBD1 as D (5 bases). Germline CDR1 reads SQVTM; CDR2 reads ANQGSEA. CDR3 size: 12 residues. The CDR3 DNA reads as TGCACCCGCCTAGGGGTTTACTATGGCTACACCTTC. As protein: CTRLGVYYGYTF.

This clone was picked up one time. This rearrangement joins TRBV2 to TRBJ2-3; D is unclear. Germline-derived CDR1 and CDR2 are SNHLY and FYNNEI. The CDR3 is 16 amino acids. V lost 3 bases and J 3 bases, leaving 16 bases between the germline ends. The CDR3: CASSDPAYGSTDTQYF. DNA of the CDR3: TGTGCCAGCAGTGATCCAGCATACGGGTCGACAGATACGCAGTATTTT. The full variable domain, its missing parts supplied by reference TRBV2 and TRBJ2-3, is EPEVTQTPSHQVTQMGQEVILRCVPISNHLYFYWYRQILGQKVEFLVSFYNNEISEKSEIFDDQFSVERPDGSNFTLKIRSTKLEDSAMYFCASSDPAYGSTDTQYFGPGTRLTVL.

The chain carries TRBV10-3 and TRBJ2-7; D remains unclear. CDR3 length: 14 amino acids. Germline lookup yields CDR1 ENHRY and CDR2 SYGVKD. V lost 0 bases and J lost 3, with 9 bases in between. The CDR3 bases are TGTGCCATCAGTGAGTCTTATAGGAGCTACGAGCAGTACTTC. Translation: CAISESYRSYEQYF.

The V and J genes are TRBV6-2 or TRBV6-3 and TRBJ1-1; tentative D call: TRBD1 (6 bases). The ends were cut back, 6 bases at V and 10 bases at J, with 15 bases in the middle. The V gene's germline CDR1 is MNHEY and CDR2 SVGEGT. The CDR3 spans 12 residues. The CDR3, as DNA: TGTGCCAGCAGCCTCCTCGGGACATTAGCTTTCTTT. Translation gives CASSLLGTLAFF.

The chain is built from TRBV6-5 and TRBJ1-2; D not resolved. Trimming left V 4 bases short and J 7 bases short, with 13 bases between. Germline CDR1 is MNHEY and CDR2 is SVGAGI. The length of the CDR3 is 13 residues. The CDR3 loop is CASSLVRGLGYTF. The DNA for the CDR3 is TGTGCCAGCAGTTTAGTTCGGGGTCTTGGCTACACCTTC.

J is TRBJ2-3 and V is TRBV10-3; the D is unclear. The CDR3 covers 11 residues. V shed 3 bases and J shed 5 bases, with 3 bases lying between them. The germline V gene encodes CDR1 ENHRY and CDR2 SYGVKD. The DNA for the CDR3 is TGTGCCATCAGTGACTTAGATACGCAGTATTTT. The encoded protein is CAISDLDTQYF.

This rearrangement joins TRBV7-9 to TRBJ1-2, with D perhaps matching TRBD1 (6 bases). Germline V gene sequence: CDR1 SEHNR, CDR2 FQNEAQ (reference sequence). V was clipped by 5 bases and J by 12 bases, with 16 bases between them. The CDR3 is 12 residues long. The CDR3 bases are TGTGCCAGCAGCGGGGGCAGCGATCCTAACACCTTC. This sequence encodes CASSGGSDPNTF.

The J gene is TRBJ1-6, the V gene TRBV18; 10 nucleotides line up with TRBD1. The CDR3 has 15 residues. CDR1 and CDR2 (germline): KGHSH, LQKENI. V lost 4 bases and J lost 7; bases outside the gene matches: 4. The CDR3 here is CASSRQGAENSPLHF. The CDR3 DNA sequence: TGTGCCAGCTCACGACAGGGGGCAGAAAATTCACCCCTCCACTTT.

In this sample, this clone turned up once. The gene calls are TRBV9 and TRBJ2-3; D is possibly TRBD2 (6 bases). Trimming pared 0 bases from V and 3 bases from J, leaving 17 bases between. CDR1 SGDLS and CDR2 YYNGEE come from the germline V gene. CDR3 length equals 17 residues. Here the CDR3 reads CASSVEDRGGTTDTQYF. Written as DNA, the CDR3 is TGTGCCAGCAGCGTAGAGGATCGGGGCGGGACTACAGATACGCAGTATTTT.

V and J are TRBV19 and TRBJ2-7; TRBD1 matches 9 bases. J lost 6 bases, V lost 3 bases, and 6 bases had no gene match. Germline lookup yields CDR1 LNHDA and CDR2 SQIVND (reference sequence). The CDR3 loop spans 14 amino acids. For the CDR3, the DNA is TGTGCCAGTAGTATCGAGACAGGGGGGAGCGAGCAGTACTTC. Protein: CASSIETGGSEQYF.

The chain is built from TRBV19 and TRBJ1-3; the D gene is possibly TRBD1 (5 bases). Germline V CDR1 and CDR2: LNHDA, SQIVND (reference sequence). V was trimmed by 7 bases and J by 5 bases, leaving 9 bases between them. There are 12 residues in the CDR3. The CDR3 protein is CASTGVRNTIYF. The DNA of the CDR3 is TGTGCCAGTACGGGGGTCCGAAACACCATATATTTT.

The chain has TRBV5-4 and TRBJ1-2; 9 bases match TRBD1. Germline V CDR1 and CDR2: SGHNT, YYREEE (reference sequence). This CDR3 is built from 14 residues. The V gene end was trimmed by 3 bases and the J gene end by 8 bases; junction bases not matched to a gene: 8. The CDR3 reads CASSSAGTGIGYTF. As DNA, the CDR3 is TGTGCCAGCAGCTCAGCCGGGACAGGGATCGGCTACACCTTC.

This sequence joins TRBV6-5 and TRBJ2-7, with a weak D call TRBD1 (6 bases). CDR3 length: 14 amino acids. Trimming took off 0 bases at V and 6 bases at J, with 12 bases between the two ends. Germline values: CDR1 MNHEY, CDR2 SVGAGI. Here the CDR3 DNA reads TGTGCCAGCAGTTACTCCCCAGTAGGGGGCGAGCAGTACTTC. Translation gives CASSYSPVGGEQYF.

The chain uses TRBV28 and TRBJ2-7, with TRBD1 matching over 8 bases. After removal of 3 bases from V and 4 bases from J, the junction contained 8 bases not matched to a gene. The CDR3 has 15 amino acids. Germline V gene lookup returns CDR1 MDHEN and CDR2 SYDVKM. The CDR3: CASSLRDRIQYEQYF. As DNA, the CDR3 is TGTGCCAGCAGTTTGCGGGACAGGATACAATACGAGCAGTACTTC. Complete variable domain (other parts from reference TRBV28 and TRBJ2-7): DVKVTQSSRYLVKRTGEKVFLECVQDMDHENMFWYRQDPGLGLRLIYFSYDVKMKEKGDIPEGYSVSREKKERFSLILESASTNQTSMYLCASSLRDRIQYEQYFGPGTRLTVT.

This clone showed up just once. The chain couples TRBV27 to TRBJ2-2; 10 bases align to TRBD1. This CDR3 is 16 amino acids long. Unmatched junction bases numbered 7, after V lost 4 bases and J lost 5 bases. The germline V gene encodes CDR1 MNHEY and CDR2 SMNVEV (reference sequence). The CDR3 DNA reads as TGTGCCAGCAGTTCGTCACCGGGACAGGGGACCGGGGAGCTGTTTTTT. Its protein product is CASSSSPGQGTGELFF.

This clone has a single count. The J gene is TRBJ1-2, the V gene TRBV5-1; D not resolved. V was cut by 4 bases and J by 2 bases, with 6 bases left in between. The CDR3 contains 12 residues. Per germline, CDR1 SGHRS and CDR2 YFSETQ. In DNA form, the CDR3 reads TGCGCCAGCAGCGGGGAGAACTATGGCTACACCTTC. The encoded protein is CASSGENYGYTF.

The V call is TRBV5-1, the J call TRBJ2-7, with 7 nucleotides matching TRBD1. Looked up from germline, CDR1 is SGHRS and CDR2 is YFSETQ. The CDR3 is 15 residues long. V shed 2 bases and J 2 bases; nucleotides not matched to a gene: 7. Here the CDR3 reads CASSLPQGSPYEQYF. CDR3 coding DNA: TGCGCCAGCAGCTTACCACAGGGGAGTCCCTACGAGCAGTACTTC. The full variable domain, completed using reference TRBV5-1 and TRBJ2-7, is KAGVTQTPRYLIKTRGQQVTLSCSPISGHRSVSWYQQTPGQGLQFLFEYFSETQRNKGNFPGRFSGRQFSNSRSEMNVSTLELGDSALYLCASSLPQGSPYEQYFGPGTRLTVT.

The chain joins TRBV5-1 to TRBJ1-4; D possibly corresponds to TRBD1 (5 bases). CDR3 length: 16 residues. V was cut by 3 bases and J by 2 bases, with 14 bases left in between. Germline V gene sequence: CDR1 SGHRS, CDR2 YFSETQ. CDR3 DNA sequence: TGCGCCAGCAGCTCGACAGCGGGAGTCACTAATGAAAAACTGTTTTTT. Protein product: CASSSTAGVTNEKLFF. Combining the CDR3 with reference TRBV5-1 and TRBJ1-4 gives the whole variable domain KAGVTQTPRYLIKTRGQQVTLSCSPISGHRSVSWYQQTPGQGLQFLFEYFSETQRNKGNFPGRFSGRQFSNSRSEMNVSTLELGDSALYLCASSSTAGVTNEKLFFGSGTQLSVL.

The rearrangement joins TRBV19 to TRBJ2-2, with TRBD1 matching over 7 bases. CDR1 and CDR2 (germline): LNHDA, SQIVND (reference sequence). The V and J ends lost 6 bases and 6 bases, in that order; junction bases with no gene match: 7. This CDR3 is built from 14 residues. The CDR3 loop is CASRDRNGAGELFF. For the CDR3, the DNA is TGTGCCAGTAGGGACAGGAATGGAGCCGGGGAGCTGTTTTTT.

The gene calls are TRBV7-9 and TRBJ2-2, with D perhaps matching TRBD1 (6 bases). Trimming removed 1 base at V and 4 bases at J, with 13 bases between. From germline, CDR1 is SEHNR and CDR2 FQNEAQ (reference sequence). The CDR3 is 16 residues long. The CDR3 DNA sequence: TGTGCCAGCAGCTTAGGGAGGACAGCCTCCACCGGGGAGCTGTTTTTT. Amino acid sequence: CASSLGRTASTGELFF.

V gene TRBV3-1 (or the pseudogene TRBV3-2) combines with J gene TRBJ1-2, with 10 positions matching TRBD1. The CDR3 has 15 amino acids. Germline CDR1 LGHDT, CDR2 YNNKEL (reference sequence). The V segment lost 4 bases and the J segment 2 bases; nucleotides outside the gene matches: 4. CDR3 in DNA: TGTGCCAGCAGCCGAACGGGACAGGGGAACTATGGCTACACCTTC. Its protein product is CASSRTGQGNYGYTF.